This T cell receptor (beta chain) originates from a study of T cells in Graves' hyperthyroidism and ophthalmopathy. A Clinical Activity Score of at least 3, a NOSPECS grade of at least 4 and a duration under 3 months were recorded in the ophthalmopathy patients. Broader study findings: A model built on 13 V-J features separated ophthalmopathy from stable hyperthyroidism.

For this clonotype: Its target is not known.

The length of the CDR3 is 11 residues. With 6 bases removed from V and 10 bases from J, the gap between germline ends came to 10 bases. Amplification targeted TCR beta CDR3 regions from RNA transcripts. The HTBI primer set drove a first-round RT-PCR of the TCR CDR3. TCRdb re-derived calls from the multiplex PCR reads in MiXCR, one entry per CDR3 protein. This table holds about 640,000 distinct CDR3 sequences, about a fifth found once. The sequencing sample was made of blood. The sequence came from a young man with Graves' ophthalmopathy. The chain has TRBV12-3 or TRBV12-4 and TRBJ2-1, with no clear D. CDR3 protein: CASSDLREQFF. CDR3 bases: TGTGCCAGCAGCGATCTCAGGGAGCAGTTCTTC.